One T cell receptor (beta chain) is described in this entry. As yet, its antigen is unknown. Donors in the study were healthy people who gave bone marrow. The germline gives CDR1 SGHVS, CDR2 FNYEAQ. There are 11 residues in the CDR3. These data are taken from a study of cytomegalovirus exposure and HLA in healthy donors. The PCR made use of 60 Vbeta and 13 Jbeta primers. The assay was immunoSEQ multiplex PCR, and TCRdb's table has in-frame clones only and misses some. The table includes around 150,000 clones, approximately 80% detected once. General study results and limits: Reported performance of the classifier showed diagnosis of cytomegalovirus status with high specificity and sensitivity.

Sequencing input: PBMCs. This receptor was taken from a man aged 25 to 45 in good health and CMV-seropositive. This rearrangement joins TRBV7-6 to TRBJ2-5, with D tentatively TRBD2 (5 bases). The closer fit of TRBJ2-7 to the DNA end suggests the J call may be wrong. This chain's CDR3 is CASRRAREQYF. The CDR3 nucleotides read TGTGCCAGCAGGCGGGCTCGCGAGCAGTACTTC.